Reported below is one T cell receptor (beta chain). The junction shows a germline mismatch at one end, possibly a read error. The sample belongs to a study of regulatory T cells in long-lasting Graves disease. Study background: Antithyroid drugs had been taken by newly diagnosed Graves' patients for under 3 months.

The CDR3 loop spans 12 amino acids. The time point denotes: newly diagnosed GD, antithyroid drugs for less than 3 months. Making the TCR library involved RNA that had been extracted from PBMCs. According to the study, TCR beta libraries were built with iRepertoire HTBI primers and CDR3-region Arm-PCR. One entry per CDR3 protein, called by TCRdb with MiXCR from the multiplex PCR reads. The data hold over 500,000 distinct CDR3 sequences, with approximately 15% observed a single time. These same data were also listed under a study on T cells in Graves' hyperthyroidism and ophthalmopathy.

This specimen consisted of peripheral blood mononuclear cells (PBMCs), obtained at new diagnosis, from a patient treated with antithyroid drugs. This sequence was found in a woman under 40 with Graves disease. The rearrangement joins TRBV12-3 or TRBV12-4 to TRBJ1-1, with 7 bases aligning to TRBD1. In nucleotides, the CDR3 is TGTGCCGGCAGACAGGGCAGCACTGAAGCTTTCTTT. Its protein product is CAGRQGSTEAFF.